The 22 T cell receptor beta chains below come from one sample, sequenced in a study of beta chain features in type 1 diabetes. Expressed TCRB transcripts were sequenced after all isolated RNA was converted to cDNA. TCRdb's copy holds only in-frame clones and misses some; the assay was immunoSEQ multiplex PCR. The sample consists of some 150,000 clones, around a tenth of them appearing once. Input material: central memory CD4+ T cells from blood. The receptors were gathered from a young man in good health.

This clone came up a few times. This chain links TRBV7-9 with TRBJ2-3; 7 bases map to TRBD1. The junction had 3 bases not matched to a gene; V was cut back by 5 bases and J by 4 bases. Per germline, CDR1 SEHNR and CDR2 FQNEAQ (reference sequence). This CDR3 region has 13 residues. Written as DNA, the CDR3 is TGTGCCAGCAGCATGGGACAGCCAGATACGCAGTATTTT. Amino acids: CASSMGQPDTQYF.

The V gene is TRBV18, the J gene TRBJ1-4; TRBD1 aligns across 8 bases. CDR1 and CDR2 from the germline V gene are KGHSH and LQKENI. CDR3 length: 15 residues. V gave up 3 bases and J gave up 2 bases; unmatched junction bases: 2. The DNA of the CDR3 is TGTGCCAGCTCACCTGGACAGGGCACTAATGAAAAACTGTTTTTT. Protein sequence: CASSPGQGTNEKLFF.

V is TRBV19 and J is TRBJ1-5, with D possibly TRBD1 on 6 matching bases. Germline loops: CDR1 LNHDA, CDR2 SQIVND (reference sequence). Trimming stripped 3 bases from V and 5 bases from J, with 14 bases between. This CDR3 comprises 15 residues. The CDR3 sequence is CASSISGQGHQPQHF. As DNA, the CDR3 is TGTGCCAGTAGTATCTCGGGCCAGGGGCATCAGCCCCAGCATTTT.

V gene TRBV5-1 combines with J gene TRBJ1-1; D is ambiguous. The CDR3 has 16 amino acids. Germline V gene lookup returns CDR1 SGHRS and CDR2 YFSETQ. V was clipped by 0 bases and J by 0 bases, with 12 bases between them. CDR3 in amino acids: CASSLEAGVMNTEAFF. DNA of the CDR3: TGCGCCAGCAGCTTGGAGGCAGGCGTTATGAACACTGAAGCTTTCTTT.

The chain couples TRBV6-1 to TRBJ1-2; perhaps TRBD1 as D (5 bases). Deletions cut 10 bases from V and 3 bases from J, with 15 bases between. Germline CDR1 and CDR2: MNHNS and SASEGT. This CDR3 comprises 13 residues. Here the CDR3 reads CATRPGMDYGYTF. Here the CDR3 DNA reads TGTGCCACCCGCCCAGGGATGGACTATGGCTACACCTTC.

This clone appeared a few times. V gene TRBV9 combines with J gene TRBJ2-6, with a possible D match to TRBD1 (6 bases). CDR3 size: 17 residues. The V gene lost 1 base and the J gene lost 3 bases, with 14 bases spanning the gap. Per the germline V gene, CDR1 is SGDLS and CDR2 is YYNGEE. The CDR3 protein is CASSVKGDKVGANVLTF. The CDR3 DNA sequence: TGTGCCAGCAGCGTAAAGGGGGACAAGGTTGGGGCCAACGTCCTGACTTTC.

The chain has TRBV25-1 and TRBJ1-4; unclear D gene. The CDR3 is 16 amino acids. The V gene's germline CDR1 is MGHDK and CDR2 SYGVNS. Trimming took off 9 bases at V and 1 base at J, with 18 bases between the two ends. The CDR3 is CASVPGELGTNEKLFF. The CDR3 coding sequence is TGTGCCAGTGTACCGGGAGAACTGGGAACTAATGAAAAACTGTTTTTT.

V gene TRBV25-1 combines with J gene TRBJ1-6; possibly TRBD1 for D (5 bases). The V and J ends lost 1 base and 8 bases respectively, with 9 bases between them. From germline, CDR1 is MGHDK and CDR2 SYGVNS. This CDR3 contains 14 residues. CDR3 bases: TGTGCCAGCAGTGAATGGGGCGGGGATTCACCCCTCCACTTT. Translated, it gives CASSEWGGDSPLHF.

V is TRBV9 and J is TRBJ1-3; D possibly corresponds to TRBD1 (5 bases). The V and J ends lost 4 bases and 1 base respectively, with 9 bases between them. Germline V gene sequence: CDR1 SGDLS, CDR2 YYNGEE. CDR3 size: 14 residues. CDR3 nucleotide sequence: TGTGCCAGCAGCAGACCAGGGTCTGGAAACACCATATATTTT. Amino acid sequence: CASSRPGSGNTIYF.

This clone has more than one count but fewer than ten. This chain links TRBV19 with TRBJ2-3; the match to TRBD2 covers 8 bases. This CDR3 is built from 14 residues. Germline loops: CDR1 LNHDA, CDR2 SQIVND (reference sequence). V lost 4 bases, J lost 4 bases, and 4 bases stayed unmatched. As DNA, the CDR3 is TGTGCCAGTAGTAATAGCGGGGTGGCAGATACGCAGTATTTT. This codes for CASSNSGVADTQYF.

V usage is TRBV9 and J usage is TRBJ2-1; possibly TRBD1 for D (6 bases). Trimming cost V 3 bases and J 0 bases, with 25 bases left between them. CDR1 is SGDLS, CDR2 YYNGEE, per germline. The CDR3 is 20 amino acids. The CDR3 coding sequence is TGTGCCAGCAGCGCCGACCCACAGGGTTCGGGGCGAAGCTCCTACAATGAGCAGTTCTTC. It specifies CASSADPQGSGRSSYNEQFF.

J is TRBJ2-1 and V is TRBV2; 7 bases agree with TRBD1. CDR3 length equals 15 residues. V was clipped by 7 bases and J by 4 bases; unmatched bases: 10. The germline CDR1 and CDR2 sequences are SNHLY and FYNNEI. CDR3 DNA: TGTGCCAGCATGACAGGGTATGCTAGATACAATGAGCAGTTCTTC. This codes for CASMTGYARYNEQFF.

Only a few counts were recorded for this clone. The V call is TRBV6-6, the J call TRBJ1-1; 9 bases line up with TRBD1. J lost 5 bases, V lost 9 bases, and 13 bases had no gene match. Germline values: CDR1 MNHNY, CDR2 SVGAGI (reference sequence). CDR3 size: 15 residues. The CDR3 sequence: CASITQGALGTEAFF. The CDR3 DNA is TGTGCCAGTATCACACAGGGGGCCCTGGGAACTGAAGCTTTCTTT.

The chain links TRBV14 to TRBJ2-6; D perhaps matches TRBD2 (6 bases). V dropped 1 base and J dropped 4 bases, with 20 bases sitting between them. CDR3 length: 19 residues. Germline values: CDR1 SGHDN, CDR2 FVKESK. The CDR3 spells CASSQGVLRGGSGANVLTF. The CDR3, as DNA: TGTGCCAGCAGCCAAGGGGTCCTGAGGGGAGGTTCGGGGGCCAACGTCCTGACTTTC.

The CDR3 protein is CASSQAGGQQFF. CDR3 nucleotide sequence: TGTGCCAGCAGCCAAGCGGGGGGGCAGCAGTTCTTC. The chain combines TRBV11-1 with TRBJ2-1, with 10 bases aligning to TRBD2. CDR3 length: 12 amino acids. V gave up 5 bases and J gave up 11 bases; unmatched junction bases: 3. Germline-derived CDR1 and CDR2 are SGHAT and FQDESV (reference sequence).

The chain carries TRBV7-3 and TRBJ1-2; D ambiguous. CDR1 and CDR2 (germline): SGHTA, FQGTGA. The CDR3 runs to 14 residues. V gave up 7 bases and J gave up 4 bases, with 16 bases separating them. The CDR3 region has the DNA TGTGCCAGCACCTACCCCTCGGGAATCTATGGCTACACCTTC. Translated: CASTYPSGIYGYTF.

This clone was found a few times. This chain joins TRBV2 and TRBJ2-7; 11 bases agree with TRBD2. The germline gives CDR1 SNHLY, CDR2 FYNNEI. V shed 5 bases, J shed 2 bases, and the junction held 5 bases outside the gene matches. CDR3 length: 15 amino acids. CDR3 in DNA: TGTGCCAGCAGTCTAGCGGGGGGCCATACCTACGAGCAGTACTTC. Translated: CASSLAGGHTYEQYF.

This chain uses TRBV7-2 with TRBJ2-7, with 7 positions matching TRBD1. Germline lookup yields CDR1 SGHTA and CDR2 FQGNSA. The CDR3 extends over 14 amino acids. Trimming removed 5 bases from V and 2 bases from J; junction bases left unmatched: 6. The CDR3 sequence: CASSPDRDPYEQYF. DNA for the CDR3: TGTGCCAGCAGCCCCGACAGGGACCCCTACGAGCAGTACTTC.

This clone was counted a few times. The chain joins TRBV27 to TRBJ1-4; unclear D gene. The CDR3 is made up of 13 amino acids. Germline CDR1 and CDR2: MNHEY and SMNVEV (reference sequence). Trimming took 5 bases from V and 6 from J, leaving 10 bases between them. Here the CDR3 DNA reads TGTGCCAGCAGTGTAGCCCGCGATGAAAAACTGTTTTTT. Translation gives CASSVARDEKLFF.

This clone was picked up a small number of times. This rearrangement joins TRBV19 to TRBJ2-2; possible D gene TRBD1, 5 bases. The CDR3 is 14 amino acids. Germline lookup yields CDR1 LNHDA and CDR2 SQIVND (reference sequence). The germline V and J ends were trimmed by 8 bases and 0 bases, with 10 bases remaining between them. The CDR3 loop is CASRQKPNTGELFF. CDR3 nucleotides: TGTGCCAGTCGACAGAAGCCGAACACCGGGGAGCTGTTTTTT.

This clone came up a few times. V and J are TRBV5-1 and TRBJ2-2; TRBD2 agrees at 11 bases. There are 17 residues in the CDR3. J gave up 5 bases and V 3 bases, and 9 bases lay outside the gene matches. CDR1 and CDR2 from the germline V gene are SGHRS and YFSETQ. The CDR3 nucleotides are TGCGCCAGCAGCTCCCCTTTTAGCGGGGGGGCTACCGGGGAGCTGTTTTTT. It codes for CASSSPFSGGATGELFF.

The chain joins TRBV7-2 to TRBJ2-1; 7 nucleotides line up with TRBD2. The CDR3 extends over 16 amino acids. Germline V gives CDR1 SGHTA, CDR2 FQGNSA. Trimming at V came to 4 bases and at J to 0 bases, leaving 6 bases not matched to a gene. CDR3 sequence: CASSSRAGSSYNEQFF. The CDR3 coding sequence is TGTGCCAGCAGCTCCCGAGCGGGAAGCTCCTACAATGAGCAGTTCTTC.